This record concerns one TCR beta chain sequence. Its antigen specificity is not known. The input lacks base qualities; no much larger clone sits a single base away. This record comes from a study of blood T cell repertoires in COVID-19 (dated by TCRdb to about 2020). Context from the whole study: Collaborator samples came from the United States, Italy and Spain and covered acute and convalescent phases of COVID-19. The material from the prospective study consisted of cDNA or gDNA derived from T cells, B-cell-depleted T cells, or PBMCs. The dataset comprised deeply sampled blood TCRbeta repertoires from subjects exposed to, actively infected with, or recovered from COVID-19. The repertoires were made available in a free public database intended to serve as a resource for research on the immune response to SARS-CoV-2. Samples came from the ongoing ImmuneRACE study (first 160 participants) plus 1,254 subjects from 6 global collaborators. Sample metadata almost always included a de-identified subject ID, COVID-19 status, age in years and sex. Where HLA class I and class II types were available, the types were taken from metadata supplied by the sample provider, not from assay-based typing.

Enrolling through a virtual design, the prospective study's participants ranged in age from roughly 18 to 90 years and lived across approximately 25 United States geographic areas. To assign participants to cohorts, the prospective study relied on clinical history that participants themselves reported in a screening survey and a study questionnaire. A participant counted as exposed if, within 2 weeks of entering the study, that participant had been in contact with someone who had a PCR-confirmed or clinician-diagnosed COVID-19 case. Mobile phlebotomists in the prospective study collected whole blood, serum and a nasopharyngeal or oropharyngeal swab from every participant. Participants in the prospective study had the option to provide additional blood draws and questionnaires over an approximately two-month period. Before DNA extraction, blood samples from the prospective study were shipped at room temperature or frozen.

The investigation overall reported the following: Clinical and demographic metadata were provided uncurated, with the amount varying by source and participant.

TCRbeta CDR3 regions were amplified from genomic DNA by means of the immunoSEQ Assay, a bias-controlled multiplex PCR. The authors' analysis ran thus. Within the assay, amplification of reference gene primers was used to estimate how many nucleated cells each sample contained. Sequence reads were collapsed and filtered to measure the absolute abundance of every unique TCRbeta CDR3 rearrangement. Productive Simpson clonality was computed per sample as the square root of Simpson's diversity index over productive rearrangements. TCRdb took this table from immuneACCESS and kept in-frame rearrangements with V and J called. Such tables lack part of the clones; where checked against another copy, unresolved V genes explain under half of the gap, and the rest is unexplained. V, J and clone size are those of that table, while D and trimming were read from the DNA. This sample holds about 140,000 clones; more than 80% were observed only once. Roughly 1.7% of the sample rests with the top ten.

V gives up 4 bases and J gives up 5 bases, and the segment between their germline ends measures 14 bases. According to the germline V gene (reference sequence), CDR1 reads LNHDA and CDR2 reads SQIVND. Including the terminal cysteine and phenylalanine, the CDR3 comprises 14 residues. The entry retains the CDR3 DNA only, 42 bases that are in frame from base 1. The sample comprised PBMCs or T cells enriched from blood (not recorded which). This receptor chain uses TRBV19 and TRBJ2-5; TRBD1 is a weak D gene call, 5 bases matching. The TCR sequence derives from a woman aged 18-35 years who had been exposed to COVID-19. Here the CDR3 is given as CASSRQNLMETQYF. The DNA reads as follows: TGTGCCAGTAGTAGACAGAACCTTATGGAGACCCAGTACTTC.